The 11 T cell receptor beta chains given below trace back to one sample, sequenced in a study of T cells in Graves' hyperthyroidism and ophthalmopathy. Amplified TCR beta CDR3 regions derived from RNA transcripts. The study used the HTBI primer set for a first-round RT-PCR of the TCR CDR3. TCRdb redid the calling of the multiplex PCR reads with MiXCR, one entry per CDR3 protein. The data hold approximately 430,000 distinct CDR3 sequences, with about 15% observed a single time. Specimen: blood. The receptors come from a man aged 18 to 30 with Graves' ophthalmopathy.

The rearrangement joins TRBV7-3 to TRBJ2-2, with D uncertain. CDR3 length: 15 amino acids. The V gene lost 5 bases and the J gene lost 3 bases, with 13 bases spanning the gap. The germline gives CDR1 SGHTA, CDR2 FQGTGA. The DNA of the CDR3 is TGTGCCAGCAGCCCCCGCCCTGGGTACACCGGGGAGCTGTTTTTT. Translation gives CASSPRPGYTGELFF.

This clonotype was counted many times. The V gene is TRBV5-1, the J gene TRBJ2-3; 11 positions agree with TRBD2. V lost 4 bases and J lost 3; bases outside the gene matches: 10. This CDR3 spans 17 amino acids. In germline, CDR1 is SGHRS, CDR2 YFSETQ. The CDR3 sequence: CASSLTGLAGRTDTQYF. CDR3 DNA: TGCGCCAGCAGCCTAACCGGACTAGCGGGTAGGACAGATACGCAGTATTTT.

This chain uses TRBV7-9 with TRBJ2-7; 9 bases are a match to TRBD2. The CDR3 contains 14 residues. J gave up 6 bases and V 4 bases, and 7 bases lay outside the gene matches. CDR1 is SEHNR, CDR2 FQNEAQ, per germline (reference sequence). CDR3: CASSYSSGAGEQYF. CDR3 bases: TGTGCCAGCAGCTATTCTAGCGGGGCTGGCGAGCAGTACTTC.

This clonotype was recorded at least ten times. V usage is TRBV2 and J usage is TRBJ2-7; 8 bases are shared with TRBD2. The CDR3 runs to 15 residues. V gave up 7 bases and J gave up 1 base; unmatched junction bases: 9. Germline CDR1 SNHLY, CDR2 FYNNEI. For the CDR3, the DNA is TGTGCCAGCAAGTTAGCGGGACTTCCATCCTACGAGCAGTACTTC. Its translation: CASKLAGLPSYEQYF.

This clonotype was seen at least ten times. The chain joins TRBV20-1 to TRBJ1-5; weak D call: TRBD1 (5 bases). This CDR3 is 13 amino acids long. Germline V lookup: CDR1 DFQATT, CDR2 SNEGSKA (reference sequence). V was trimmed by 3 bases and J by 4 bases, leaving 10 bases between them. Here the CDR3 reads CSASGGGNQPQHF. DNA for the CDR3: TGCAGTGCTAGCGGGGGGGGTAATCAGCCCCAGCATTTT.

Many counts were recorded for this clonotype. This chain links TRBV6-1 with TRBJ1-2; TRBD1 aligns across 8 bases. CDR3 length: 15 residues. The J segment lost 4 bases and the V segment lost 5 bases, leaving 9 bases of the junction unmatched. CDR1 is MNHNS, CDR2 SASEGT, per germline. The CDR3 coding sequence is TGTGCCAGCAGTATCCGACCGACAGGGGCCTATGGCTACACCTTC. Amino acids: CASSIRPTGAYGYTF.

This CDR3 is CASSLTSDPSYEQYF. In DNA, the CDR3 is TGCGCCAGCAGCTTGACCAGTGACCCCTCCTACGAGCAGTACTTC. The chain has TRBV5-1 and TRBJ2-7; D remains unclear. V was cut by 1 base and J by 0 bases, with 11 bases left in between. The germline V gene encodes CDR1 SGHRS and CDR2 YFSETQ. This CDR3 is 15 amino acids long.

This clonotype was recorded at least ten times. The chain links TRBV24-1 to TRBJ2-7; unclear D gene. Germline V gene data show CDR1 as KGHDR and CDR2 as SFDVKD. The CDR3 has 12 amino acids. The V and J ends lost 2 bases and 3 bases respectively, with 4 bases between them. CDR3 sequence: CATSDYDYEQYF. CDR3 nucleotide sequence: TGTGCCACCAGTGATTATGACTACGAGCAGTACTTC.

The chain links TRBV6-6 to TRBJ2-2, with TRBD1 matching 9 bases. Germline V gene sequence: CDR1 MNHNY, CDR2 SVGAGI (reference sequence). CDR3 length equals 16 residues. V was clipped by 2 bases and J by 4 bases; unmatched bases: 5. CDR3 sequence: CASSYTPGQGTGELFF. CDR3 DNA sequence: TGTGCCAGCAGTTACACCCCGGGACAGGGCACCGGGGAGCTGTTTTTT.

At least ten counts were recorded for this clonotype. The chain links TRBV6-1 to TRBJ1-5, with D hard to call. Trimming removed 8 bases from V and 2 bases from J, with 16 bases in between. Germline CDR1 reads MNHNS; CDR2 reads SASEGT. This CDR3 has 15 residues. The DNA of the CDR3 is TGTGCCAGCGGTCGGACGGCAGATCGCAATCAGCCCCAGCATTTT. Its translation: CASGRTADRNQPQHF.

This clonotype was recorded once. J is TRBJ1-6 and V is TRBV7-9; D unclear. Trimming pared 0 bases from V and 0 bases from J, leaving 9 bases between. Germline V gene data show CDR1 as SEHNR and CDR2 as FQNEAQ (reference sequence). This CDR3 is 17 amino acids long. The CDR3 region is CASSLAGRSSYNSPLHF. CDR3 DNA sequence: TGTGCCAGCAGCTTAGCAGGAAGGAGCTCCTATAATTCACCCCTCCACTTT. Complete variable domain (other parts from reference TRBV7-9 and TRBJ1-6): DTGVSQNPRHKITKRGQNVTFRCDPISEHNRLYWYRQTLGQGPEFLTYFQNEAQLEKSRLLSDRFSAERPKGSFSTLEIQRTEQGDSAMYLCASSLAGRSSYNSPLHFGNGTRLTVT.